This T cell receptor (beta chain) was retrieved from a study of cytomegalovirus exposure and HLA in healthy donors. Study-wide results and caveats: For cytomegalovirus status, the classifier reportedly gave diagnoses with high specificity and sensitivity.

Researchers ran the PCR with 60 Vbeta and 13 Jbeta primers. The method was immunoSEQ multiplex PCR; TCRdb's version includes in-frame clones alone and lacks a portion of them. The sample lists 150,000 to 200,000 clones; 60% to 80% were seen once. In regard to this clone: The target antigen is unknown.

The CDR3 is 15 amino acids. V dropped 4 bases and J dropped 7; count of bases not matched to a gene: 10. The germline V gene encodes CDR1 KGHSH and CDR2 LQKENI. This clonotype was sampled from a woman in her 30s in good health and CMV-seronegative. Sequencing was performed on PBMCs. The chain is built from TRBV18 and TRBJ1-5; TRBD1 aligns across 7 bases. CDR3 sequence (DNA): TGTGCCAGCTCACACCTTGACAGGGAGGCCCAGCCCCAGCATTTT. Translating it yields CASSHLDREAQPQHF.